These T cell receptor beta chains were read from a single sample in a study of blood T cell repertoires in COVID-19. Clones were sequenced by immunoSEQ multiplex PCR, and TCRdb holds only the in-frame ones, with some missing. Seen here are 130,000 to 150,000 clones, roughly three quarters observed once, and the top ten hold roughly 2%. Sequencing input: peripheral blood. These receptors were taken from a woman aged 55-75 years with acute or convalescent COVID-19. Both conserved end residues are part of each CDR3. The D gene is left open where the match is weak. Size is omitted from some rows. Given values are once, few, many or a class for expanded clones.

V gene: TRBV19; J gene: TRBJ2-7; clone size: .; D gene: TRBD2; CDR3 protein: CASSSASGGYEQYF; CDR3 DNA: TGTGCCAGTAGTTCGGCTAGCGGGGGCTACGAGCAGTACTTC
V gene: TRBV5-4; J gene: TRBJ2-7; clone size: .; D gene: TRBD2; CDR3 protein: CASSLGREGVLYEQYF; CDR3 DNA: TGTGCCAGCAGCTTGGGGCGGGAGGGCGTTTTGTACGAGCAGTACTTC
V gene: TRBV19; J gene: TRBJ1-5; clone size: .; D gene: TRBD1; CDR3 protein: CASSIVQGAHQPQHF; CDR3 DNA: TGTGCCAGTAGTATAGTCCAGGGGGCCCATCAGCCCCAGCATTTT
V gene: TRBV7-9; J gene: TRBJ1-1; clone size: .; D gene: TRBD1; CDR3 protein: CASSILQGRFNTEAFF; CDR3 DNA: TGTGCCAGCAGCATCTTACAGGGGCGGTTTAACACTGAAGCTTTCTTT
V gene: TRBV7-2; J gene: TRBJ2-3; clone size: .; D gene: TRBD1; CDR3 protein: CASSLRLWTGPTDTQYF; CDR3 DNA: TGTGCCAGCAGCTTACGATTGTGGACAGGGCCCACAGATACGCAGTATTTT
V gene: TRBV6-4; J gene: TRBJ1-1; clone size: .; D gene: TRBD1; CDR3 protein: CASSLGATGGNTEAFF; CDR3 DNA: TGTGCCAGCAGTCTGGGGGCGACAGGGGGAAACACTGAAGCTTTCTTT
V gene: TRBV7-9; J gene: TRBJ2-1; clone size: .; D gene: TRBD2; CDR3 protein: CASSFLTSGSPNEQFF; CDR3 DNA: TGTGCCAGCAGCTTCCTGACTAGCGGGAGCCCCAATGAGCAGTTCTTC
V gene: TRBV30; J gene: TRBJ2-1; clone size: .; D gene: .; CDR3 protein: CAWNNGISLFNEQFF; CDR3 DNA: TGTGCCTGGAATAACGGGATATCTCTTTTCAATGAGCAGTTCTTC
V gene: TRBV19; J gene: TRBJ2-5; clone size: few; D gene: TRBD1; CDR3 protein: CASSTGQGVIETQYF; CDR3 DNA: TGTGCCAGTAGTACGGGACAGGGGGTAATTGAGACCCAGTACTTC
V gene: TRBV7-2; J gene: TRBJ2-1; clone size: .; D gene: .; CDR3 protein: CASSFRTLNEQFF; CDR3 DNA: TGTGCCAGCAGCTTCCGGACACTGAATGAGCAGTTCTTC
V gene: TRBV7-8; J gene: TRBJ1-5; clone size: .; D gene: .; CDR3 protein: CASSFQGPHQPQHF; CDR3 DNA: TGTGCCAGCAGCTTTCAGGGCCCCCATCAGCCCCAGCATTTT
V gene: TRBV19; J gene: TRBJ2-1; clone size: .; D gene: TRBD2; CDR3 protein: CASNGASGTYNEQFF; CDR3 DNA: TGTGCCAGTAACGGAGCTAGCGGGACTTACAATGAGCAGTTCTTC
V gene: TRBV5-4; J gene: TRBJ1-2; clone size: .; D gene: .; CDR3 protein: CASSPGGPNYGYTF; CDR3 DNA: TGTGCCAGCAGCCCGGGGGGGCCTAACTATGGCTACACCTTC
V gene: TRBV11-3; J gene: TRBJ2-2; clone size: .; D gene: TRBD2; CDR3 protein: CASSLGAGGPRELFF; CDR3 DNA: TGTGCCAGCAGCTTAGGCGCGGGAGGGCCCCGGGAGCTGTTTTTT
V gene: TRBV19; J gene: TRBJ2-7; clone size: .; D gene: TRBD2; CDR3 protein: CASRASGTYEQYF; CDR3 DNA: TGTGCCAGTAGAGCTAGCGGAACCTACGAGCAGTACTTC
V gene: TRBV19; J gene: TRBJ1-5; clone size: .; D gene: .; CDR3 protein: CASSIGRGLSYSNQPQHF; CDR3 DNA: TGTGCCAGTAGTATTGGCAGGGGCCTATCTTATAGCAATCAGCCCCAGCATTTT
V gene: TRBV2; J gene: TRBJ1-3; clone size: .; D gene: .; CDR3 protein: CASSGEVWDTIYF; CDR3 DNA: TGTGCCAGCAGTGGTGAGGTTTGGGACACCATATATTTT
V gene: TRBV7-9; J gene: TRBJ2-5; clone size: .; D gene: .; CDR3 protein: CASRSFLGETQYF; CDR3 DNA: TGTGCCAGCCGTAGTTTCCTCGGGGAGACCCAGTACTTC
V gene: TRBV19; J gene: TRBJ1-6; clone size: few; D gene: .; CDR3 protein: CASSIDLRGRNSPLHF; CDR3 DNA: TGTGCCAGTAGTATAGATCTTCGGGGTCGGAATTCACCCCTCCACTTT
V gene: TRBV30; J gene: TRBJ2-7; clone size: .; D gene: .; CDR3 protein: CAWDTGSEQYF; CDR3 DNA: TGTGCCTGGGACACAGGGTCCGAGCAGTACTTC
V gene: TRBV27; J gene: TRBJ1-2; clone size: .; D gene: TRBD1; CDR3 protein: CASSWTGFGGYTF; CDR3 DNA: TGTGCCAGCAGTTGGACAGGGTTCGGTGGCTACACCTTC
V gene: TRBV6-6; J gene: TRBJ2-5; clone size: .; D gene: .; CDR3 protein: CASSLGRGTRSETQYF; CDR3 DNA: TGTGCCAGCAGCCTAGGCCGAGGGACTCGTTCGGAGACCCAGTACTTC
V gene: TRBV5-5; J gene: TRBJ2-3; clone size: .; D gene: TRBD2; CDR3 protein: CASTPSWRESGTDTQYF; CDR3 DNA: TGTGCCAGCACCCCGAGCTGGCGGGAGAGTGGCACAGATACGCAGTATTTT
V gene: TRBV27; J gene: TRBJ2-5; clone size: .; D gene: .; CDR3 protein: CASNTLDGIQETQYF; CDR3 DNA: TGTGCCAGCAACACTCTAGACGGAATCCAAGAGACCCAGTACTTC
V gene: TRBV27; J gene: TRBJ1-2; clone size: once; D gene: .; CDR3 protein: CASSLFAGRVDYGYTF; CDR3 DNA: TGTGCCAGCAGTTTATTCGCAGGGAGGGTCGACTATGGCTACACCTTC
V gene: TRBV5-1; J gene: TRBJ1-1; clone size: .; D gene: .; CDR3 protein: CASSLSGGYTEAFF; CDR3 DNA: TGCGCCAGCAGCTTGTCTGGGGGGTACACTGAAGCTTTCTTT
V gene: TRBV5-1; J gene: TRBJ2-2; clone size: once; D gene: TRBD1; CDR3 protein: CASSSQTGAGELFF; CDR3 DNA: TGCGCCAGCAGCTCCCAGACAGGGGCCGGGGAGCTGTTTTTT
V gene: TRBV7-9; J gene: TRBJ2-1; clone size: .; D gene: TRBD2; CDR3 protein: CASSLSGLADNEQFF; CDR3 DNA: TGTGCCAGCAGCCTATCGGGACTAGCGGACAATGAGCAGTTCTTC
V gene: TRBV28; J gene: TRBJ2-5; clone size: .; D gene: TRBD1; CDR3 protein: CASSNTGGKETQYF; CDR3 DNA: TGTGCCAGCAGCAACACAGGGGGAAAAGAGACCCAGTACTTC
V gene: TRBV9; J gene: TRBJ2-3; clone size: .; D gene: .; CDR3 protein: CASSSSYTDTQYF; CDR3 DNA: TGTGCCAGCAGCTCCTCCTATACAGATACGCAGTATTTT
V gene: TRBV27; J gene: TRBJ2-2; clone size: .; D gene: .; CDR3 protein: CASSLRGGKNTGELFF; CDR3 DNA: TGTGCCAGCAGTTTAAGGGGCGGTAAGAACACCGGGGAGCTGTTTTTT
V gene: TRBV10-2; J gene: TRBJ2-2; clone size: .; D gene: TRBD2; CDR3 protein: CASRTSGSRIWTGELFF; CDR3 DNA: TGCGCCAGCAGGACTAGCGGGAGTCGGATTTGGACCGGGGAGCTGTTTTTT
V gene: TRBV18; J gene: TRBJ1-2; clone size: .; D gene: .; CDR3 protein: CASSPKAGEGGGYTF; CDR3 DNA: TGTGCCAGCTCACCAAAAGCAGGGGAAGGCGGTGGCTACACCTTC
V gene: TRBV6-2/TRBV6-3; J gene: TRBJ1-2; clone size: .; D gene: .; CDR3 protein: CASSYSIQPSYGYTF; CDR3 DNA: TGTGCCAGCAGTTACTCGATACAGCCTTCCTATGGCTACACCTTC
V gene: TRBV29-1; J gene: TRBJ1-1; clone size: few; D gene: .; CDR3 protein: CSVATWNTEAFF; CDR3 DNA: TGCAGCGTGGCAACATGGAACACTGAAGCTTTCTTT
V gene: TRBV7-8; J gene: TRBJ1-1; clone size: .; D gene: TRBD1; CDR3 protein: CASRFDRVDKAFF; CDR3 DNA: TGTGCCAGCAGGTTCGACAGGGTTGATAAAGCTTTCTTT
V gene: TRBV10-2; J gene: TRBJ1-1; clone size: .; D gene: TRBD1; CDR3 protein: CASSVGQHTEAFF; CDR3 DNA: TGCGCCAGCAGCGTGGGACAGCACACTGAAGCTTTCTTT
V gene: TRBV29-1; J gene: TRBJ2-3; clone size: .; D gene: TRBD2; CDR3 protein: CSANSGRRASTDTQYF; CDR3 DNA: TGCAGCGCTAATAGCGGGAGGCGTGCTAGCACAGATACGCAGTATTTT
V gene: TRBV19; J gene: TRBJ2-1; clone size: .; D gene: TRBD2; CDR3 protein: CASSTTRLASYNEQFF; CDR3 DNA: TGTGCCAGTAGTACTACCCGACTAGCGTCCTACAATGAGCAGTTCTTC
V gene: TRBV5-1; J gene: TRBJ2-6; clone size: .; D gene: .; CDR3 protein: CASSLTSGTGPGANVLTF; CDR3 DNA: TGCGCCAGCAGCTTGACTAGCGGGACAGGGCCCGGGGCCAACGTCCTGACTTTC
V gene: TRBV7-6; J gene: TRBJ2-1; clone size: .; D gene: TRBD2; CDR3 protein: CASSSLAGGLYNEQFF; CDR3 DNA: TGTGCCAGCAGCTCTCTAGCGGGAGGCCTATACAATGAGCAGTTCTTC
V gene: TRBV4-1; J gene: TRBJ2-1; clone size: .; D gene: .; CDR3 protein: CASSNAGSYNEQFF; CDR3 DNA: TGCGCCAGCAGTAACGCGGGATCCTACAATGAGCAGTTCTTC
V gene: TRBV7-9; J gene: TRBJ2-1; clone size: .; D gene: TRBD2; CDR3 protein: CASSLALGTSFEQFF; CDR3 DNA: TGTGCCAGCAGCTTAGCGTTGGGGACTAGTTTTGAGCAGTTCTTC
V gene: TRBV2; J gene: TRBJ2-3; clone size: .; D gene: TRBD1; CDR3 protein: CASRDRRYTQYF; CDR3 DNA: TGTGCCAGCAGGGACAGGCGGTATACGCAGTATTTT
V gene: TRBV27; J gene: TRBJ2-1; clone size: .; D gene: .; CDR3 protein: CASSRGRNEQFF; CDR3 DNA: TGTGCCAGCAGTCGAGGGAGGAATGAGCAGTTCTTC
V gene: TRBV4-2; J gene: TRBJ1-5; clone size: .; D gene: .; CDR3 protein: CASSQVQGEDQPQHF; CDR3 DNA: TGTGCCAGCAGCCAAGTACAAGGGGAGGATCAGCCCCAGCATTTT
V gene: TRBV19; J gene: TRBJ1-1; clone size: .; D gene: TRBD1; CDR3 protein: CASKVRTGANTEAFF; CDR3 DNA: TGTGCCAGTAAAGTGCGGACAGGGGCCAACACTGAAGCTTTCTTT
V gene: TRBV28; J gene: TRBJ1-1; clone size: .; D gene: .; CDR3 protein: CASSLRGLMNTEAFF; CDR3 DNA: TGTGCCAGCAGTCTCCGTGGACTGATGAACACTGAAGCTTTCTTT
V gene: TRBV28; J gene: TRBJ1-5; clone size: .; D gene: .; CDR3 protein: CASSFGGRGLIQPQHF; CDR3 DNA: TGTGCCAGCAGTTTTGGGGGCAGGGGATTGATTCAGCCCCAGCATTTT
V gene: TRBV9; J gene: TRBJ2-1; clone size: .; D gene: .; CDR3 protein: CASFPITSTLPYNEQFF; CDR3 DNA: TGTGCCAGCTTTCCAATAACTAGCACCCTCCCCTACAATGAGCAGTTCTTC
V gene: TRBV12-5; J gene: TRBJ2-2; clone size: once; D gene: TRBD2; CDR3 protein: CASALLAGVDTGELFF; CDR3 DNA: TGTGCTAGTGCTCTTCTAGCGGGAGTCGACACCGGGGAGCTGTTTTTT
V gene: TRBV6-5; J gene: TRBJ1-1; clone size: .; D gene: .; CDR3 protein: CASSYEEGGEAFF; CDR3 DNA: TGTGCCAGCAGTTATGAGGAAGGAGGTGAAGCTTTCTTT